This record covers a single T cell receptor beta chain. Its antigen is as yet unknown. Clones were sequenced by immunoSEQ multiplex PCR, and TCRdb holds only the in-frame ones, with some missing. The table has under 750,000 clones, approximately 72% seen once. The sample is drawn from a study of shared clonotypes between healthy human individuals. Study-wide context: Per donor, three plates held CD4 naive cells, three held CD4 memory, two held CD8 naive and one held CD8 memory. Overall study findings and caveats: Sampling covered blood only; tissue repertoires likely differ.

Caucasian adults living in Nashville, Tennessee, provided all samples. The clonotype comes from a woman in her 30s in good health. Material: memory CD4+ T cells sorted from blood. Described subset: CD45RA-negative fraction.

CDR3 loop: CATKDRPGLAGARETQYF. In DNA form, the CDR3 reads TGTGCCACAAAGGACAGGCCGGGACTAGCGGGAGCTCGGGAGACCCAGTACTTC. The chain employs TRBV19 and TRBJ2-5, with 14 bases matching TRBD2. Losses at the gene ends were 10 bases for V and 5 bases for J; bases not matched to a gene: 18. The CDR3 spans 18 residues. Per the germline V gene, CDR1 is LNHDA and CDR2 is SQIVND (reference sequence). The entire variable domain, with the rest obtained from reference TRBV19 and TRBJ2-5, is as follows: DGGITQSPKYLFRKEGQNVTLSCEQNLNHDAMYWYRQDPGQGLRLIYYSQIVNDFQKGDIAEGYSVSREKKESFPLTVTSAQKNPTAFYLCATKDRPGLAGARETQYFGPGTRLLVL.